This TCR beta chain originates from a study of OX40 agonist ivuxolimab in advanced cancers. In germline, CDR1 is SGDLS, CDR2 YYNGEE. The CDR3 loop spans 17 amino acids. Trimming at V came to 0 bases and at J to 1 base, leaving 9 bases not matched to a gene. Generated by immunoSEQ multiplex PCR, the TCRdb table keeps only in-frame clones and is missing some. The profile shows 70,000 or so clones, around nine tenths of them singletons. The chain recombines TRBV9 with TRBJ2-7; 8 bases fit TRBD1. The specimen comprised CD4+ or CD8+ T cells sorted from blood, sampled in a trial of the OX40 agonist ivuxolimab. This receptor was taken from an adult with an advanced solid tumor such as melanoma, head and neck, liver or kidney cancer. CDR3 coding DNA: TGTGCCAGCAGCGTAGAAGGGACAGGTTGGGGATCCTACGAGCAGTACTTC. Translated, it gives CASSVEGTGWGSYEQYF.